The entry that follows covers one T cell receptor (beta chain) sequence. Per the authors' pipeline: Nucleated cell number was recorded as an estimate derived from reference gene primer amplification. The protocol was immunoSEQ multiplex PCR, while the TCRdb copy is restricted to in-frame clones and leaves out a portion. For V, J and clone size, that table is used; D and trimming come from the DNA. The sample consists of over 150,000 clones, around nine tenths of them appearing once. The data originate from a study of blood T cell repertoires in COVID-19. Across the study: Nucleic acid was either cDNA or gDNA, and it came from T cells, B-cell-depleted T cells, or PBMCs.

Enrolled during active infection, Seattle patients were then followed longitudinally. V lost 4 bases, J lost 2 bases, and 8 bases lay in between. The CDR3 is 14 residues long. Germline V gene data show CDR1 as MGHDK and CDR2 as SYGVNS. Sequenced material: peripheral blood. The TCR sequence derives from a woman aged 70-85 years with COVID-19, enrolled during active disease. The chain has TRBV25-1 and TRBJ2-2; D is unclear. The CDR3 DNA sequence: TGTGCCAGCAGTGGAGCAGGAAACACCGGGGAGCTGTTTTTT. Translated, it gives CASSGAGNTGELFF. Together with reference TRBV25-1 and TRBJ2-2, the CDR3 gives the full variable domain: EADIYQTPRYLVIGTGKKITLECSQTMGHDKMYWYQQDPGMELHLIHYSYGVNSTEKGDLSSESTVSRIRTEHFPLTLESARPSHTSQYLCASSGAGNTGELFFGEGSRLTVL.